The rows below give T cell receptor beta chains drawn from one sample of a study of T cell repertoires in cytomegalovirus infection. No cognate antigen is known for these TCRs. TCRdb ran MiXCR on the reads and lists one entry per CDR3 protein. The profile covers some 560,000 distinct CDR3 sequences, with around two fifths appearing a single time and around 46% taken by the ten largest. Sequences were derived from cultured PBMCs, sampled from culture after CMV antigen stimulation. The receptors originated from a human donor in good health (CMV status not recorded). Some clones in this sample may be carry-over from other donors' samples. The CDR3 runs from the conserved cysteine through the conserved F or W. The D gene is left open where the match is weak. Not all rows give a size; the values are once, few, many and, for expanded clones, a class.

v_call	clone_size	d_call	j_call	cdr3_nt	cdr3_aa
TRBV29-1	few	-	TRBJ1-1	TGCAGCGTTGAAGCACAGTCGAACACTGAAGCTTTCTTT	CSVEAQSNTEAFF
TRBV27	few	TRBD1	TRBJ2-1	TGTGCCAGCAGTTCAGATACGTGGGGACAGGGGACCTACAATGAGCAGTTCTTC	CASSSDTWGQGTYNEQFF
TRBV7-2	many	-	TRBJ2-3	TGTGCCAGCAGCTTGGTTCAAAGAATTGGAGATACGCAGTATTTT	CASSLVQRIGDTQYF
TRBV7-6	-	TRBD1	TRBJ1-4	TGTGCCAGCAGCCCGGGACAGGGTAATGAAAAACTGTTTTTT	CASSPGQGNEKLFF
TRBV24-1	-	-	TRBJ1-1	TGTGCCACCAGCTTTAGGGGCGAAGCTTTCTTT	CATSFRGEAFF
TRBV12-3/TRBV12-4	many	-	TRBJ2-3	TGTGCCAGCAGTTTAGCGGGGCCAGTCAAGTATTTT	CASSLAGPVKYF
TRBV2	-	TRBD2	TRBJ2-1	TGTGCCAGCAGTCCACTGTTAGCGGGGGTGGGCGATGAGCAGTTCTTC	CASSPLLAGVGDEQFF
TRBV20-1	few	-	TRBJ2-5	TGCAGTGCCTCTCAGACGCAAGAGACCCAGTACTTC	CSASQTQETQYF
TRBV7-9	-	TRBD1	TRBJ2-7	TGTGCCAGCAGCCAAGGACAGGCCAACTCCTACGAGCAGTACTTC	CASSQGQANSYEQYF
TRBV7-8	few	-	TRBJ2-3	TGTGCCAGCAGCCCTATTTGGCTAGGTCGGGAGTCCACAGATACGCAGTATTTT	CASSPIWLGRESTDTQYF
TRBV4-2	few	TRBD2	TRBJ2-1	TGTGCCAGCAGCCAAACCTTGACTAGCGGAGCCCGGTTCTTC	CASSQTLTSGARFF
TRBV14	once	TRBD1	TRBJ2-2	TGTGCCAGCAGCCAAGGGTCCGGGACAGTCTACACCGGGGAGCTGTTTTTT	CASSQGSGTVYTGELFF
TRBV12-3/TRBV12-4	-	-	TRBJ2-7	TGTGCCAGCAGCCAGGACAGTGGCGAGCAGTACTTC	CASSQDSGEQYF
TRBV12-3/TRBV12-4	-	-	TRBJ2-1	TGTGCCAGCAGCTCTTACCCTGGGACCTACAATGAGCAGTTCTTC	CASSSYPGTYNEQFF
TRBV19	-	-	TRBJ1-1	TGTGCCAGTGCCGGGCAGGGGTTCGGGACTGAAGCTTTCTTT	CASAGQGFGTEAFF
TRBV11-2	-	-	TRBJ2-7	TGTGCCAGCAGCTTGATAGACTCATACGAGCAGTACTTC	CASSLIDSYEQYF
TRBV6-1	-	-	TRBJ2-3	TGTGCCAGCAGTGACTTCCGATTCGCCGGTACGCAGTATTTT	CASSDFRFAGTQYF
TRBV12-3/TRBV12-4	-	-	TRBJ1-5	TGTGCCAGCAGCGCCGACAGGTACAATCAGCCCCAGCATTTT	CASSADRYNQPQHF
TRBV19	few	TRBD1	TRBJ2-3	TGTGCCAGTAGTGAAGGACAGGCAGATACGCAGTATTTT	CASSEGQADTQYF
TRBV19	-	-	TRBJ1-5	TGTGCCAGTAGACCCATCATGACAGTGTATAGCAATCAGCCCCAGCATTTT	CASRPIMTVYSNQPQHF
TRBV7-2	-	-	TRBJ1-5	TGTGCCAGCAGCTTTGCTGGCCGCAATCAGCCCCAGCATTTT	CASSFAGRNQPQHF
TRBV19	-	TRBD2	TRBJ2-1	TGTGCCAGTAGTGTCCGACTAGCGGGGGGTGCGCCCAATGAGCAGTTCTTC	CASSVRLAGGAPNEQFF